Sequencing of this T cell receptor beta chain was carried out in a study of blood T cell repertoires in COVID-19. The wider study: T cells, B-cell-depleted T cells, or PBMCs supplied cDNA or gDNA.

This CDR3 spans 12 amino acids. Trimming took 7 bases from V and 5 from J; bases not matched to a gene: 1. Germline V gives CDR1 MNHNY, CDR2 SVGAGI (reference sequence). Per the authors' pipeline: Reference gene primer amplification gave nucleated cell count estimates. Sequenced by immunoSEQ multiplex PCR; TCRdb stores in-frame clones only, minus some. From that table come the V and J calls and clone size; the DNA was used to work out D and trimming. The data hold around 300,000 clones, with more than 70% observed a single time. This TCR was sampled from a man aged 30-40 years with active or convalescent COVID-19. The rearrangement joins TRBV6-6 to TRBJ2-1; 8 positions agree with TRBD2. The sample taken for sequencing was peripheral blood. The CDR3: CASISGNNEQFF. The DNA of the CDR3 is TGTGCCAGCATTAGCGGGAACAATGAGCAGTTCTTC.